What follows are 11 T cell receptor beta chains derived from one specimen sequenced in a study of OX40 agonist ivuxolimab in advanced cancers. Some clones are missing from TCRdb's copy, which holds only in-frame ones; the method was immunoSEQ multiplex PCR. There are approximately 67,000 clones in the sample; roughly 84% occur only once, and 2% to 2.5% lies in the top ten. The material was CD4+ or CD8+ T cells sorted from blood, obtained in a trial of the OX40 agonist ivuxolimab. These receptors were collected from an adult with an advanced solid tumor such as melanoma, head and neck, liver or kidney cancer.

This clone was observed once. This chain uses TRBV6-5 with TRBJ1-2, with D possibly being TRBD1 (5 bases). Trimming shortened V by 6 bases and J by 7 bases, and 15 bases separated the two germline ends. Germline V CDR1 and CDR2: MNHEY, SVGAGI. The length of the CDR3 is 13 residues. CDR3 DNA sequence: TGTGCCAGCAGAACGGGCAGGGTTTCTGGCTACACCTTC. This encodes CASRTGRVSGYTF.

The genes are TRBV30 and TRBJ2-1; D is undetermined. Trimming removed 4 bases from V and 7 bases from J, with 11 bases in between. Per germline, CDR1 GTSNPN and CDR2 SVGIG (reference sequence). This CDR3 has 12 residues. Here the CDR3 reads CAWKPPGNEQFF. The CDR3, as DNA: TGTGCCTGGAAGCCTCCCGGGAATGAGCAGTTCTTC.

This clone was seen only once. This chain joins TRBV27 and TRBJ2-7; perhaps TRBD1 as D (5 bases). Trimming took 6 bases from V and 1 from J, leaving 13 bases between them. Per germline, CDR1 MNHEY and CDR2 SMNVEV (reference sequence). The CDR3 sequence is 14 residues long. The CDR3 region has the DNA TGTGCCAGCAGGCTCTTGGACAAATCCTACGAGCAGTACTTC. Protein: CASRLLDKSYEQYF.

This clone was seen only once. The rearrangement joins TRBV4-3 to TRBJ2-1, with D perhaps TRBD2 (6 bases). Between the trimmed V and J ends, which lost 1 base and 0 bases, there was a span of 13 bases. The CDR3 loop spans 17 amino acids. The V gene's germline CDR1 is LGHNA and CDR2 YSLEER. In DNA form, the CDR3 reads TGCGCCAGCAGCCAAGTCTTATTGGGGGGCTCCTACAATGAGCAGTTCTTC. Its translation is CASSQVLLGGSYNEQFF.

This rearrangement joins TRBV7-9 to TRBJ2-7, with TRBD2 matching over 7 bases. The CDR3 is 13 residues long. With 4 bases clipped from V and 7 bases from J, the junction kept 7 bases outside the gene matches. Germline values: CDR1 SEHNR, CDR2 FQNEAQ (reference sequence). CDR3 DNA sequence: TGTGCCAGCAGCTCAAGCGGGCGGGGGGAGCAGTACTTC. Translating gives CASSSSGRGEQYF.

The J gene is TRBJ1-5, the V gene TRBV20-1; D not certain. V lost 6 bases and J 0 bases, leaving 3 bases between the germline ends. The CDR3 extends over 11 amino acids. Germline V gives CDR1 DFQATT, CDR2 SNEGSKA (reference sequence). The DNA of the CDR3 is TGCAGTGCCGGTAGCAATCAGCCCCAGCATTTT. Translated, it gives CSAGSNQPQHF.

The V gene is TRBV21-1, the J gene TRBJ1-5; the table's D gene call, TRBD1, was not cross checked with the DNA. TRBV21-1 is assigned pseudogene status. The CDR3 length is 15 residues. The CDR3 here is CASSNADNSNQPQHF. CDR3 sequence (DNA): TGTGCCAGCAGCAACGCGGACAATAGCAATCAGCCCCAGCATTTT.

The V gene is TRBV27, the J gene TRBJ2-3; 9 positions agree with TRBD1. This CDR3 region has 14 residues. Unmatched junction bases numbered 4, after V lost 6 bases and J lost 3 bases. Germline V lookup: CDR1 MNHEY, CDR2 SMNVEV (reference sequence). CDR3 sequence reads: CASRQGARTDTQYF. Written as DNA, the CDR3 is TGTGCCAGCAGACAGGGGGCGCGAACAGATACGCAGTATTTT.

The chain recombines TRBV5-1 with TRBJ2-7; perhaps TRBD2 as D (5 bases). Germline V CDR1 and CDR2: SGHRS, YFSETQ. V lost 4 bases and J lost 7, with 21 bases in between. This CDR3 region has 15 residues. The CDR3 DNA reads TGCGCCAGCAGCCCTATACCGGAGGTTTCGGGAGAGCAGTACTTC. Translation: CASSPIPEVSGEQYF.

This chain joins TRBV9 and TRBJ2-7, with D unresolved. Per the germline V gene, CDR1 is SGDLS and CDR2 is YYNGEE. V shed 2 bases and J shed 5 bases, with 2 bases lying between them. The CDR3 is made up of 10 amino acids. CDR3 protein: CASSVDEQYF. CDR3 in DNA: TGTGCCAGCAGCGTGGACGAGCAGTACTTC.

The chain joins TRBV7-8 to TRBJ2-1, with a possible D match to TRBD1 (6 bases). Trimming cost V 5 bases and J 8 bases, with 16 bases left between them. This CDR3 is 14 amino acids long. Germline V lookup: CDR1 SGHVS, CDR2 FQNEAQ. The CDR3 sequence: CASSPGQRLHEQFF. CDR3 DNA sequence: TGTGCCAGCAGCCCAGGACAGCGCCTCCATGAGCAGTTCTTC.